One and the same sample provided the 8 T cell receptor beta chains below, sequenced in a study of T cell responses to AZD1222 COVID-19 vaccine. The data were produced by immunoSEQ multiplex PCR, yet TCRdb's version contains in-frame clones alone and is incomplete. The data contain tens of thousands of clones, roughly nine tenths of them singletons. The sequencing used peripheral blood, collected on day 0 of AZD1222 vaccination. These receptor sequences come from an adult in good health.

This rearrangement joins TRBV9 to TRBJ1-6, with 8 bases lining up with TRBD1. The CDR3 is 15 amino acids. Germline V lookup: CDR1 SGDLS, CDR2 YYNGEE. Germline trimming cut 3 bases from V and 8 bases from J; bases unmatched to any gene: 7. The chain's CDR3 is CASSAVGTGDSPLHF. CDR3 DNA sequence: TGTGCCAGCAGCGCCGTCGGGACAGGAGATTCACCCCTCCACTTT.

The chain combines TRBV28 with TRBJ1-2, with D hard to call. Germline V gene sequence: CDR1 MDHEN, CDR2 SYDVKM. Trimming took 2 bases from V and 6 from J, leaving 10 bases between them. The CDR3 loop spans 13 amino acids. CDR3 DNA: TGTGCCAGCAGTTTAGCGACACGTGATGGCTACACCTTC. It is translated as CASSLATRDGYTF.

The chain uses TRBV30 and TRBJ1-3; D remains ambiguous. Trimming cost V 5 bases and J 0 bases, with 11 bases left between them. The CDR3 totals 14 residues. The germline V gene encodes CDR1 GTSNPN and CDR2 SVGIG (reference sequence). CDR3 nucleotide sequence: TGTGCCTGGGAAGACGGGTACTCTGGAAACACCATATATTTT. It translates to CAWEDGYSGNTIYF.

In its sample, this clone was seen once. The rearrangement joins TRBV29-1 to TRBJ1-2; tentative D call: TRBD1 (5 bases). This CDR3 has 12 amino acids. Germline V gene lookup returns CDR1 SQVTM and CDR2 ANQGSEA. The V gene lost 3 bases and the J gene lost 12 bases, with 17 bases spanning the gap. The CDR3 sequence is CSVDRVSGVDTF. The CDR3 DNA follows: TGCAGCGTTGACCGGGTCTCGGGGGTGGACACCTTC.

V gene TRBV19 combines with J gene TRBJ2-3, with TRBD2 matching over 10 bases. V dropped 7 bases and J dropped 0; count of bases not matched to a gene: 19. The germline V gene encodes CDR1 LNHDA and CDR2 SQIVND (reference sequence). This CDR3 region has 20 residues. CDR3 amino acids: CASTLRVGLAGVRSTDTQYF. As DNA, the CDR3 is TGTGCCAGTACTCTACGGGTGGGGCTAGCGGGAGTTAGGAGCACAGATACGCAGTATTTT.

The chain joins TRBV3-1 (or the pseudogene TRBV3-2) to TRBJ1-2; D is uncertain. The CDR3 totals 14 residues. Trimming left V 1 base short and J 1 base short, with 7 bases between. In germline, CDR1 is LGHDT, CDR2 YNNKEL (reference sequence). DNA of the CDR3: TGTGCCAGCAGCCAAGCATCAAATAACTATGGCTACACCTTC. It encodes CASSQASNNYGYTF.

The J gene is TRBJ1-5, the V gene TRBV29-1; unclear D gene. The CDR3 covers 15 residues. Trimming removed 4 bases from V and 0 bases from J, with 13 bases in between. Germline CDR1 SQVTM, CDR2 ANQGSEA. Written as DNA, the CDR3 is TGCAGCGTTGTAATTTCCAGGAATAGCAATCAGCCCCAGCATTTT. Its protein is CSVVISRNSNQPQHF.

In DNA, the CDR3 is TGTGCCAGCTCTAGACAGGGAACAGATACGCAGTATTTT. Its protein product is CASSRQGTDTQYF. The V gene is TRBV18, the J gene TRBJ2-3; 7 bases are shared with TRBD1. The CDR3 spans 13 residues. Per the germline V gene, CDR1 is KGHSH and CDR2 is LQKENI. Trimming cost V 6 bases and J 3 bases; bases outside gene matches: 3.